In this sample, the clone carrying this TCR beta chain turned up many times. Its antigen remains unidentified. The read comes to an end 3 residues before the CDR3 does, leaving the germline J gene to fill in the end. The source of the sample is a study of T cell clonality in common variable immunodeficiency. Whole-study results and caveats: Reportedly, TCR beta sequences from common variable immunodeficiency showed fewer deletions and N-nucleotide insertions. The cause of increased CVID clonality remains unclear without subpopulation sequencing.

Heparinized whole blood, about 5 to 8.5 ml, came from each donor. Sequencing was performed with immunoSEQ multiplex PCR; in TCRdb, only in-frame clones are kept and a portion is missing. Altogether around 34,000 clones were found in the sample, and no singletons occur. The V end lost 0 bases, the J end lost 5 bases, and 14 bases lay between the germline ends. The germline gives CDR1 DFQATT, CDR2 SNEGSKA (reference sequence). This CDR3 has 14 residues. The chain joins TRBV20-1 to TRBJ2-7; TRBD2 is a possible D gene (6 bases). The TCR sequence derives from a person between 18 and 69 years old in good health. Input material: peripheral blood mononuclear cells. The CDR3 is CSAREMAGINEQYF. CDR3 DNA, as far as it was read: TGCAGTGCTAGAGAAATGGCGGGAATCAACGAG.